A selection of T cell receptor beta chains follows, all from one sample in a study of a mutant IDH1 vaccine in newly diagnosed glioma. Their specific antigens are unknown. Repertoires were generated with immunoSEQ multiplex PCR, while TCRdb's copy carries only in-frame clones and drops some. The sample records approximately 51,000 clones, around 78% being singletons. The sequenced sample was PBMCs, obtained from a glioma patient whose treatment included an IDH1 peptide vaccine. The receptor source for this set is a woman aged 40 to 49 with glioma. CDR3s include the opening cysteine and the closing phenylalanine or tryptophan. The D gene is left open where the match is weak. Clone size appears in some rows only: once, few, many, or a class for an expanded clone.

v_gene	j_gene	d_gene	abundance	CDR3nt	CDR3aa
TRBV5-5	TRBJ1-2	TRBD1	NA	TGTGCCAGCAGCTGGGATGACAGGGAGATTCCCATTAACTATGGCTACACCTTC	CASSWDDREIPINYGYTF
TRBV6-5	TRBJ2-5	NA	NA	TGTGCCAGCGCAAGGGGGTACCAAGAGACCCAGTACTTC	CASARGYQETQYF
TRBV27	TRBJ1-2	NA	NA	TGTGCCAGCAGTCCCTACTTTCCCCGAAACTATGGCTACACCTTC	CASSPYFPRNYGYTF
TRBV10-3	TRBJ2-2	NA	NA	TGTGCCATCAGTGGTCGAGGAGTATGGGGCGGGGAGCTGTTTTTT	CAISGRGVWGGELFF
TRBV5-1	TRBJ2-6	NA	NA	TGCGCCAGCAGCTTGGTACAGTCTGGGGCCAACGTCCTGACTTTC	CASSLVQSGANVLTF
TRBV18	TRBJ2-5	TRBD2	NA	TGTGCCAGCTCAAAGGGACTAGAAGAGGCCCAGTACTTC	CASSKGLEEAQYF
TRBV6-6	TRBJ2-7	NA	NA	TGTGCCAGCACCTACGGGGGAACCTCCTACGAGCAGTACTTC	CASTYGGTSYEQYF
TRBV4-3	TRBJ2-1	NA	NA	TGCGCCAGCAGCCAAGATCTTCCGCAGGCCTCCTACAATGAGCAGTTCTTC	CASSQDLPQASYNEQFF
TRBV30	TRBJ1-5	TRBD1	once	TGTGCCTGGAGTGTAAACAGGGGATTTAATCAGCCCCAGCATTTT	CAWSVNRGFNQPQHF
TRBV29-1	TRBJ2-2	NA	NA	TGCAGCGTTGAAGGGAACGGGAACACCGGGGAGCTGTTTTTT	CSVEGNGNTGELFF
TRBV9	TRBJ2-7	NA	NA	TGTGCCAGCAGCGTCTATCAAACAGGGGCGTCGCGGGGCGAGCAGTACTTC	CASSVYQTGASRGEQYF
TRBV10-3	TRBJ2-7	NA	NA	TGTGCCATCAGGACAGAGAGCTCCTACGAGCAGTACTTC	CAIRTESSYEQYF
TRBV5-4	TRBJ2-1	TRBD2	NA	TGTGCCAGCCTCGCCGGGGGGGGGAATGAGCAGTTCTTC	CASLAGGGNEQFF
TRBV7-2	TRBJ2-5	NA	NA	TGTGCCAGCAGACTCCACGGGACATGGTACTTC	CASRLHGTWYF
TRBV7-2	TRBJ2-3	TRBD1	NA	TGTGCCAGCAGCCCAGGGACAGGGTTAGTAGATACGCAGTATTTT	CASSPGTGLVDTQYF
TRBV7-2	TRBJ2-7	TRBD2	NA	TGTGCCAGCAGCTTAGGGCTAGCGGGGAACTACGAGCAGTACTTC	CASSLGLAGNYEQYF
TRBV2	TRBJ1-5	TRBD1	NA	TGTGCCAGCAGTGAAGCGGGGACAGGGGGGTATCAGCCCCAGCATTTT	CASSEAGTGGYQPQHF
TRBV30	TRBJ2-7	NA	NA	TGTGCCTGGAGTGTAAGCTCCTACGAGCAGTACTTC	CAWSVSSYEQYF
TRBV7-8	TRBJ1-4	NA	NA	TGTGCCAGCAGCTTAGTTAAGTATGAAAAACTGTTTTTT	CASSLVKYEKLFF
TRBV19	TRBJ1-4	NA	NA	TGTGCCAGTAGTATAGGCCAGACCCGCACTAATGAAAAACTGTTTTTT	CASSIGQTRTNEKLFF
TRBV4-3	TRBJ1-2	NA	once	TGCGCCAGCAGCCAAGATCGCCGGGGGCAAGGCTACACCTTC	CASSQDRRGQGYTF
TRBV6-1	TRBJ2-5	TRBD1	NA	TGTGCCCTTAGGAAGGGACAGGGAATGACGGAGACCCAGTACTTC	CALRKGQGMTETQYF
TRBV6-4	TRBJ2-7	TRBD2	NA	TGTGCCACCAAGACTAGCGGGGGACTCTACGAGCAGTACTTC	CATKTSGGLYEQYF
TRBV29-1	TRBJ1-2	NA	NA	TGCAGCGTTGAAGGGGGAACGTCAATGAGGGATGGCTACACCTTC	CSVEGGTSMRDGYTF
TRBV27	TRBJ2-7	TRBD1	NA	TGTGCCAGCAGCCATCGACAGGGCGGATCCTACGAGCAGTACTTC	CASSHRQGGSYEQYF
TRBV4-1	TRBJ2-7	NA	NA	TGCGCCAGCAGCCAAGTACTAGATAGGTACGAGCAGTACTTC	CASSQVLDRYEQYF
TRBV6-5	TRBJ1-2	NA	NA	TGTGCCAGCAGATCCCAGGGATGGGATGGCTACACCTTC	CASRSQGWDGYTF
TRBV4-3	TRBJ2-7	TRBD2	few	TGCGCCAGCAGCCCAGGTCGGCTCTGGAGGGAGGGTGAGCAGTACTTC	CASSPGRLWREGEQYF
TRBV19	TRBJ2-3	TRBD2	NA	TGTGCCACCGTTAGCGGGTACACAGATACGCAGTATTTT	CATVSGYTDTQYF
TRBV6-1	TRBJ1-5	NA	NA	TGTGCCAGCAGTGGGCTCAGAAATCAGCCCCAGCATTTT	CASSGLRNQPQHF
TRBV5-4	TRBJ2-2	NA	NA	TGTGCCAGCAGCCCGGCAGGAAGTGGGGAGCTGTTTTTT	CASSPAGSGELFF
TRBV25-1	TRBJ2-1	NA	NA	TGTGCCAGCAGTGCAACTTACCGGAGGGATGAGCAGTTCTTC	CASSATYRRDEQFF
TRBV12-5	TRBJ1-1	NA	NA	TGTGCTAGTGGTTTTGCCCCCGACACTGAAGCTTTCTTT	CASGFAPDTEAFF
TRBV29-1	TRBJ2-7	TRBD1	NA	TGCAGCGTTAAATGGACAGGGGGCTCCTACGAGCAGTACTTC	CSVKWTGGSYEQYF
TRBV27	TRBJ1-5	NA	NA	TGTGCCAGCAGTTCCGGGGGCGTTCAGCCCCAGCATTTT	CASSSGGVQPQHF
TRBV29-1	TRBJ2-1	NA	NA	TGCAGCGCCATCCCGGCCGTGAATGAGCAGTTCTTC	CSAIPAVNEQFF
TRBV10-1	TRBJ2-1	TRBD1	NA	TGCGCCAGCAGCAAACGGGACAGCGCTCGCAATGAGCAGTTCTTC	CASSKRDSARNEQFF
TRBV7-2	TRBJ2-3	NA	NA	TGTGCCAGCAGCTTAAGAGGTTGGGGACTTCTTAAGGCAGATACGCAGTATTTT	CASSLRGWGLLKADTQYF
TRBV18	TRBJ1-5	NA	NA	TGTGCCAGCTCACTCGGACGCGGGAATCAGCCCCAGCATTTT	CASSLGRGNQPQHF
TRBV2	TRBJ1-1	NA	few	TGTGCCAGCAGTCCACAGACAGTCCGAGGCACTGAAGCTTTCTTT	CASSPQTVRGTEAFF
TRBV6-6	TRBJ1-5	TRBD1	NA	TGTGCCAGCAGTTACCCGTGGACAGGGGGCTATCAGCCCCAGCATTTT	CASSYPWTGGYQPQHF